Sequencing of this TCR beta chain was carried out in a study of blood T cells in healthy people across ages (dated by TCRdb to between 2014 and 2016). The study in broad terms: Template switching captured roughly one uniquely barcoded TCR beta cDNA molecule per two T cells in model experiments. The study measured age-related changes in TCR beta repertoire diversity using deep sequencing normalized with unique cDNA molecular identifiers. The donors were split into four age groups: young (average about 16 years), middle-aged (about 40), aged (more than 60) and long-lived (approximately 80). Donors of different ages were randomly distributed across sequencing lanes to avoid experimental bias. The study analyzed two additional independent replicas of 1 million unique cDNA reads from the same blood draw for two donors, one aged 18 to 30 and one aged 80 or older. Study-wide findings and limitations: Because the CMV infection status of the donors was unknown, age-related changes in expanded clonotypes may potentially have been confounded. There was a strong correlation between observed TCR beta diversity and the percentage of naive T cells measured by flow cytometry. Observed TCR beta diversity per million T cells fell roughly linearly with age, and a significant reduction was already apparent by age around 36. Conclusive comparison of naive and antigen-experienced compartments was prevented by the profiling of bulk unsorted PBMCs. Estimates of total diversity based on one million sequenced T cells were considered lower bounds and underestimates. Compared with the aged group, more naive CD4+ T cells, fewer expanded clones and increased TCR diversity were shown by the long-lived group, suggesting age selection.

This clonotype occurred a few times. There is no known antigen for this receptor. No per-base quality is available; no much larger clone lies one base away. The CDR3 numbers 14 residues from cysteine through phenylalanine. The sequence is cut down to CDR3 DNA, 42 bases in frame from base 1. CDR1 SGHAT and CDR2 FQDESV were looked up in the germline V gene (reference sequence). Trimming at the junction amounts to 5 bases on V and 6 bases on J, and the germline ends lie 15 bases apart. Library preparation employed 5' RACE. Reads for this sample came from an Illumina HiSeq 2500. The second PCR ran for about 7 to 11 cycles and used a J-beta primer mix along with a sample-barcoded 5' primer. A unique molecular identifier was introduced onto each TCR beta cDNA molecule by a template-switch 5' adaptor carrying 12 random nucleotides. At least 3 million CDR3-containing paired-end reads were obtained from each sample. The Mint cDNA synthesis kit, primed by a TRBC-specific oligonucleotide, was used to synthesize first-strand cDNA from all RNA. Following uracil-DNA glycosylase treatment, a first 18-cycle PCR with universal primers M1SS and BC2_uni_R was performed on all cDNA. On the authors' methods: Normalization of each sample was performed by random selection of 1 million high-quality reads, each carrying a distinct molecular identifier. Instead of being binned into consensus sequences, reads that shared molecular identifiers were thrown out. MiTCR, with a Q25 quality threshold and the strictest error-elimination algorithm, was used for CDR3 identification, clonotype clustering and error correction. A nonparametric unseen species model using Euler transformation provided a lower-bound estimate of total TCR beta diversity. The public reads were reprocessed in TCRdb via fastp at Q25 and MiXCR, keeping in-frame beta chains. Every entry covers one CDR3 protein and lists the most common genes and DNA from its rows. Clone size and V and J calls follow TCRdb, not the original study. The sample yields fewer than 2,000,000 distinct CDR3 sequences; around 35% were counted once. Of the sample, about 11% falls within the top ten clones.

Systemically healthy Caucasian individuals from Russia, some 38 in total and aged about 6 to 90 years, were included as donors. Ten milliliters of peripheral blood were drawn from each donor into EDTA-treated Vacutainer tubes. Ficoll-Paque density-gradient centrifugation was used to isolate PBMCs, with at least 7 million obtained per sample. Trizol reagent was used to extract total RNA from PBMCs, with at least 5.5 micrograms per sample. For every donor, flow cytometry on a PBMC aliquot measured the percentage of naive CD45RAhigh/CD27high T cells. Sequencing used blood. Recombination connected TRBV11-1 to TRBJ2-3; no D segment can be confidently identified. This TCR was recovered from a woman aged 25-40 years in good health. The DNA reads TGTGCCAGCAGCCGATCATCGCTCCACGATACGCAGTATTTT. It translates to CASSRSSLHDTQYF.